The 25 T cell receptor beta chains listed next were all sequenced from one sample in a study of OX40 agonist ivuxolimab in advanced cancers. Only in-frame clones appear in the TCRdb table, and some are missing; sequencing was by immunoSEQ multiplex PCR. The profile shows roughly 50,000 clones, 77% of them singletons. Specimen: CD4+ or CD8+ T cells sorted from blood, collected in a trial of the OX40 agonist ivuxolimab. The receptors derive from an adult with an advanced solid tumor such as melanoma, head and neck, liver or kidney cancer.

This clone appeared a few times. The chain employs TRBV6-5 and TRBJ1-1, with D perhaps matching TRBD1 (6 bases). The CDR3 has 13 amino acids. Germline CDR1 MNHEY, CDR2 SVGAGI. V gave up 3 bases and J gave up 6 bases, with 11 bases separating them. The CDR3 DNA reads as TGTGCCAGCAGTTATTTCGACAGGTCTGAAGCTTTCTTT. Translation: CASSYFDRSEAFF.

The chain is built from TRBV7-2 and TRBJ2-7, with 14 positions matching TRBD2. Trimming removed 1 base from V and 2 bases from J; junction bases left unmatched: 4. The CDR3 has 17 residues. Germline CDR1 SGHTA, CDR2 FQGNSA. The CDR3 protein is CASSLVGTSGSPYEQYF. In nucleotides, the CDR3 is TGTGCCAGCAGCTTAGTAGGGACTAGCGGGAGCCCCTACGAGCAGTACTTC.

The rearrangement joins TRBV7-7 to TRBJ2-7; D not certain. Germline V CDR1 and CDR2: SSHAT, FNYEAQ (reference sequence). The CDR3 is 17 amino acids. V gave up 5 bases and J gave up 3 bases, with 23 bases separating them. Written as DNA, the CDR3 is TGTGCCAGCAGCCAACCCCCCGCAGACTCCCTTTACTACGAGCAGTACTTC. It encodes CASSQPPADSLYYEQYF. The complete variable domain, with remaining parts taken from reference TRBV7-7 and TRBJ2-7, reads GAGVSQSPRYKVTKRGQDVTLRCDPISSHATLYWYQQALGQGPEFLTYFNYEAQPDKSGLPSDRFSAERPEGSISTLTIQRTEQRDSAMYRCASSQPPADSLYYEQYFGPGTRLTVT.

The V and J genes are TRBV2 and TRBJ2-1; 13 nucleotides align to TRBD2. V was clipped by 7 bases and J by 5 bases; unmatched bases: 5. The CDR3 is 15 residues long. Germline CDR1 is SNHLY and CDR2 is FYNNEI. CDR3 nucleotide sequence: TGTGCCAGCACCCGACTAGCGGGAGGTAACAATGAGCAGTTCTTC. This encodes CASTRLAGGNNEQFF.

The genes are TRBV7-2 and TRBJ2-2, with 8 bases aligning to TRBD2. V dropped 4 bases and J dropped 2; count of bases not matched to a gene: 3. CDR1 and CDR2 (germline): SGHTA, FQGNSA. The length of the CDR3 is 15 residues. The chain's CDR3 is CASSSSGFNTGELFF. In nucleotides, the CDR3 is TGTGCCAGCAGCTCTAGCGGGTTCAACACCGGGGAGCTGTTTTTT.

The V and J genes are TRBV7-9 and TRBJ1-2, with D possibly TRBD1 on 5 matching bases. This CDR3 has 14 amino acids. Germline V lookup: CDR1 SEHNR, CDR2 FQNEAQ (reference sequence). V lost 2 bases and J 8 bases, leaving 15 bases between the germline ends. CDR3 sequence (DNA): TGTGCCAGCAGCTTATCTGGCAGGGAGCAAGGCTACACCTTC. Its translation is CASSLSGREQGYTF.

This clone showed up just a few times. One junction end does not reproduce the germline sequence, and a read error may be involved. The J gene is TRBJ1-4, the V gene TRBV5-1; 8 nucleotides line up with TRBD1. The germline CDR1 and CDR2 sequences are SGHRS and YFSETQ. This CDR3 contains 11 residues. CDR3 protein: CASSGRWTGHF. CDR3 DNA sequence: TGCGCCAGCAGTGGGCGGTGGACAGGGCATTTT.

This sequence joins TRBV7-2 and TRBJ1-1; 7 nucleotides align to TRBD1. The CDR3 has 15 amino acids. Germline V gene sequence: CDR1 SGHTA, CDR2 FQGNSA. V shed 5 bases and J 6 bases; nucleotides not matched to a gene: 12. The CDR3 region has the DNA TGTGCCAGCAGCCCGCCGGACAGGTACATCCCTGAAGCTTTCTTT. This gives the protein CASSPPDRYIPEAFF.

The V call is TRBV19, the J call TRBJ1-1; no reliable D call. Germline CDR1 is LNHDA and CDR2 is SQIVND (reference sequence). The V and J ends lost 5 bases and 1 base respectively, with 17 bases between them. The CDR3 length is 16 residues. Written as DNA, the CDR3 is TGTGCCAGTAGTCAGCAAGGGCGACGTCCGAACACTGAAGCTTTCTTT. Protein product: CASSQQGRRPNTEAFF.

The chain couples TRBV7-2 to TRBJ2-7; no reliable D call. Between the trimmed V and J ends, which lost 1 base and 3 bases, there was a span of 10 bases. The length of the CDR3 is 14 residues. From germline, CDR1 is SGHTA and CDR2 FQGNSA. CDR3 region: CASSLGVLNYEQYF. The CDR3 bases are TGTGCCAGCAGCTTAGGGGTACTCAACTACGAGCAGTACTTC.

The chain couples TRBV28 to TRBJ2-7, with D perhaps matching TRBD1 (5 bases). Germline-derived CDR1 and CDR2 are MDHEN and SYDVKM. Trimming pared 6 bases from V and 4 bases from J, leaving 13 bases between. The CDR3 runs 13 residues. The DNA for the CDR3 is TGTGCCAGCAGCGCTCCAGGGTATTACGAGCAGTACTTC. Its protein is CASSAPGYYEQYF.

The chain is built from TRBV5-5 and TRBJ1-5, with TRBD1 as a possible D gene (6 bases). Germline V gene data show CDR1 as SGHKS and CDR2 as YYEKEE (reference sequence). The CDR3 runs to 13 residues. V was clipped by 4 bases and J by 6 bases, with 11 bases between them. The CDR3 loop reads CASSPTGTQPQHF. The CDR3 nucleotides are TGTGCCAGCAGCCCTACAGGGACTCAGCCCCAGCATTTT.

The CDR3 coding sequence is TGTGCCAGCAGCCTAACAGGGTTTGGCAATCAGCCCCAGCATTTT. The encoded protein is CASSLTGFGNQPQHF. The rearrangement joins TRBV27 to TRBJ1-5, with D possibly matching TRBD1 (6 bases). The CDR3 length is 15 residues. The germline V gene has CDR1 MNHEY and CDR2 SMNVEV (reference sequence). V gave up 6 bases and J gave up 2 bases, with 14 bases separating them.

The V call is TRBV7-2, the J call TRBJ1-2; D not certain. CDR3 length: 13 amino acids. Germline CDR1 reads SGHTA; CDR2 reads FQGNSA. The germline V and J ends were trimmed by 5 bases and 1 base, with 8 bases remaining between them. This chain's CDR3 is CASSPDVNYGYTF. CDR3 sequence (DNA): TGTGCCAGCAGCCCCGACGTTAACTATGGCTACACCTTC.

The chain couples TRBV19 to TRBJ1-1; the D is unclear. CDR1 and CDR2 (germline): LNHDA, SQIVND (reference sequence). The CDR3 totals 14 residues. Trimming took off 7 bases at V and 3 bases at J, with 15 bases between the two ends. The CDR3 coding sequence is TGTGCCAGTAACGGTGATCAGGAGGACACTGAAGCTTTCTTT. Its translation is CASNGDQEDTEAFF.

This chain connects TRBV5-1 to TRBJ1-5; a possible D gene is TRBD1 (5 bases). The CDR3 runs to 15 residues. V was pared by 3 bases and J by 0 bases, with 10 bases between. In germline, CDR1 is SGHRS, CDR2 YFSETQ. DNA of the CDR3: TGCGCCAGCAGCTCCGGGACGGATAGCAATCAGCCCCAGCATTTT. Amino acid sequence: CASSSGTDSNQPQHF.

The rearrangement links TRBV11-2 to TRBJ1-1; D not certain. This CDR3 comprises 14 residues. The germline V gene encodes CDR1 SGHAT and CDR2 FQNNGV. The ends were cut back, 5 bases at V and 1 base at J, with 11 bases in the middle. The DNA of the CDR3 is TGTGCCAGCAGCCTAGGACTCCGGAACACTGAAGCTTTCTTT. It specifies CASSLGLRNTEAFF.

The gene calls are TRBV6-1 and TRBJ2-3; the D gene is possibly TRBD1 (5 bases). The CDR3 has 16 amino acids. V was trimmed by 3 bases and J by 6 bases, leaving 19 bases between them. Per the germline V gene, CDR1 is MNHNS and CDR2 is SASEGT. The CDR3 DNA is TGTGCCAGCAGTGATGGTCCGAGCCAGGGCTTCGATACGCAGTATTTT. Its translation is CASSDGPSQGFDTQYF.

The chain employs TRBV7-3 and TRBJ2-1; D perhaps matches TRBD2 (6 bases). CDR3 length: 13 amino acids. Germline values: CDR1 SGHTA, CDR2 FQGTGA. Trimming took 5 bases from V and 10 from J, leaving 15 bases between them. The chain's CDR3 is CASSRVPAGEQFF. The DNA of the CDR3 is TGTGCCAGCAGCCGGGTCCCTGCGGGGGAGCAGTTCTTC.

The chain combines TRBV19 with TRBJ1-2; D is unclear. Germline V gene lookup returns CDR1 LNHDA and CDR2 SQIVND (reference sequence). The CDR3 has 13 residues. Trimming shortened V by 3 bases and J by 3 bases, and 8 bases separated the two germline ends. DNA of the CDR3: TGTGCCAGTAGTATGAGGGAGCACTATGGCTACACCTTC. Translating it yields CASSMREHYGYTF.

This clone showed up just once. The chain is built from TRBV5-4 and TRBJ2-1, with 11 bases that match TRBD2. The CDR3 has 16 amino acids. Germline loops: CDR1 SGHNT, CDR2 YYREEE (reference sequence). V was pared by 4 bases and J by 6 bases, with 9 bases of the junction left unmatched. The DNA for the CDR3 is TGTGCCAGCAGCCCTGAAGTAGCGGGAGGGCCCAATGAGCAGTTCTTC. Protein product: CASSPEVAGGPNEQFF.

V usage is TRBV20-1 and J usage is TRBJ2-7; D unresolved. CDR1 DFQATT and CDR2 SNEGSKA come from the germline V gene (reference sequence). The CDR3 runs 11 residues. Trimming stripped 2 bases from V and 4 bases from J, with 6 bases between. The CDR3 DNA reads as TGCAGTGCTAGACGACAATACGAGCAGTACTTC. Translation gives CSARRQYEQYF.

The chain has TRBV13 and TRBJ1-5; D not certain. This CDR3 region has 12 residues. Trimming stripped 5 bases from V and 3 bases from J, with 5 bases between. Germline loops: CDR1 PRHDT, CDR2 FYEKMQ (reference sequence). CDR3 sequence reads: CASSANNQPQHF. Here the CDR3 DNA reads TGTGCCAGCAGCGCTAACAATCAGCCCCAGCATTTT.

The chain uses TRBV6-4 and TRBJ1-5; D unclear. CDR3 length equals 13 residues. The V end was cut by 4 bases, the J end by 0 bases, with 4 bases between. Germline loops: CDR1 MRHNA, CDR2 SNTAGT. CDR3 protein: CASSASSNQPQHF. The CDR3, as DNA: TGTGCCAGCAGTGCCAGTAGCAATCAGCCCCAGCATTTT.

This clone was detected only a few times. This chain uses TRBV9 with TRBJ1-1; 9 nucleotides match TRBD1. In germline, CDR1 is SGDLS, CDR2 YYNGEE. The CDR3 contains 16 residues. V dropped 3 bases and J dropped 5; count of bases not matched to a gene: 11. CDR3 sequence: CASSAHGTGGGTEAFF. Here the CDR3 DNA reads TGTGCCAGCAGCGCACACGGAACAGGGGGCGGGACTGAAGCTTTCTTT. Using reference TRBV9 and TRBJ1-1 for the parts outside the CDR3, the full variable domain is DSGVTQTPKHLITATGQRVTLRCSPRSGDLSVYWYQQSLDQGLQFLIQYYNGEERAKGNILERFSAQQFPDLHSELNLSSLELGDSALYFCASSAHGTGGGTEAFFGQGTRLTVV.